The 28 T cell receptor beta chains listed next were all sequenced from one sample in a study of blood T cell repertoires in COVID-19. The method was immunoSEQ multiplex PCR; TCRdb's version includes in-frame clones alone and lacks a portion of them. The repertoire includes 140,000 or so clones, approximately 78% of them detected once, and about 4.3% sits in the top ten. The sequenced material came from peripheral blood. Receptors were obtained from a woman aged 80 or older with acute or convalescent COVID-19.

CDR3 DNA: TGTGCCACCAGTGACTCCGGAGGGGGCCCGGATGAGCAGTTCTTC. It specifies CATSDSGGGPDEQFF. This chain joins TRBV24-1 and TRBJ2-1; D is perhaps TRBD1 (7 bases). With 4 bases removed from V and 8 bases from J, the gap between germline ends came to 17 bases. Per the germline V gene, CDR1 is KGHDR and CDR2 is SFDVKD. The length of the CDR3 is 15 residues.

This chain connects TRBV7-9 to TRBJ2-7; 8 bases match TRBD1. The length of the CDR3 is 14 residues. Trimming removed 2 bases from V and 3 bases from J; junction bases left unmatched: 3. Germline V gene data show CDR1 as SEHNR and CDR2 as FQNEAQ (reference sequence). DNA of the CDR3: TGTGCCAGCAGCTTATCGGACAGGGTCTACGAGCAGTACTTC. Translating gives CASSLSDRVYEQYF.

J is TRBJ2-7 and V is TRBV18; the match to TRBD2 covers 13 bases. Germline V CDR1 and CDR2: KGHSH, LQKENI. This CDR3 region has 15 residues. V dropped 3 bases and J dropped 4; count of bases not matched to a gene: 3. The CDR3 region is CASSPGLAGTYEQYF. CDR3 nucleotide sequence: TGTGCCAGCTCACCGGGACTAGCGGGGACATACGAGCAGTACTTC. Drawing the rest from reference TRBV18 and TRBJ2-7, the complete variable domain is NAGVMQNPRHLVRRRGQEARLRCSPMKGHSHVYWYRQLPEEGLKFMVYLQKENIIDESGMPKERFSAEFPKEGPSILRIQQVVRGDSAAYFCASSPGLAGTYEQYFGPGTRLTVT.

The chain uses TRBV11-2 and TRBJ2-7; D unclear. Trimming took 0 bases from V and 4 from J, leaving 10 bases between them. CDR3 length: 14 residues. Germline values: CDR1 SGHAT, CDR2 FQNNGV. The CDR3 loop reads CASSLDRLVYEQYF. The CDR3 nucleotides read TGTGCCAGCAGCTTAGATCGGCTAGTTTACGAGCAGTACTTC.

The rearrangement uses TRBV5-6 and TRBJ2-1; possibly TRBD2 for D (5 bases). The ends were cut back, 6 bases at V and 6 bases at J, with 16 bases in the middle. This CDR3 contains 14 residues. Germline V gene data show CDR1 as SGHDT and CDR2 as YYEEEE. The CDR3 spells CASNLLDGINEQFF. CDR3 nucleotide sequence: TGTGCCAGCAACCTTCTGGACGGGATCAATGAGCAGTTCTTC.

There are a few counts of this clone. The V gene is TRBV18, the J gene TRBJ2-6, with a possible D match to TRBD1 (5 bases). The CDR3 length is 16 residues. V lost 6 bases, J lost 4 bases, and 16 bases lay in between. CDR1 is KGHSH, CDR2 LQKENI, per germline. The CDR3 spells CASSLNRMSGANVLTF. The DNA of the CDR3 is TGTGCCAGCTCCCTAAACAGGATGTCAGGGGCCAACGTCCTGACTTTC.

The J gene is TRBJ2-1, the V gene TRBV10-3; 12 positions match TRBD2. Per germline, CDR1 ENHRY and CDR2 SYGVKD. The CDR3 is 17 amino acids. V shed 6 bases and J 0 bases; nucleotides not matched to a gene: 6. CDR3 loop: CAISLAGGSSSYNEQFF. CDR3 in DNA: TGTGCCATCAGCCTAGCGGGAGGGTCCAGCTCCTACAATGAGCAGTTCTTC.

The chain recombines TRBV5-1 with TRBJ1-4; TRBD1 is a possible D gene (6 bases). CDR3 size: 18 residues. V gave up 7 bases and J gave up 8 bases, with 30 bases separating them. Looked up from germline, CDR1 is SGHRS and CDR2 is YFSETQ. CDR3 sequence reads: CASRPRGTKKELKEKLFF. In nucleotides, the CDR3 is TGCGCCAGCCGTCCCAGGGGCACAAAAAAGGAGCTTAAAGAAAAACTGTTTTTT.

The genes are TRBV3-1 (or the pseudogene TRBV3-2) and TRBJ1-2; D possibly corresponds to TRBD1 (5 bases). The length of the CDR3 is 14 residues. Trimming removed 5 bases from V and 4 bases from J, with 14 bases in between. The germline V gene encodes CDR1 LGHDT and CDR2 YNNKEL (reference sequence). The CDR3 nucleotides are TGTGCCAGCAGCGAGGCGGGGGTAACCTATGGCTACACCTTC. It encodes CASSEAGVTYGYTF.

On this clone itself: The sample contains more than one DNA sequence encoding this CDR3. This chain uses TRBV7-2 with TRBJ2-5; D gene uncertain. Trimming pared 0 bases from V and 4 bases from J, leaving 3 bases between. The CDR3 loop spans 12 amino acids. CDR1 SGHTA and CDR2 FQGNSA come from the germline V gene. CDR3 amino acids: CASSLARETQYF. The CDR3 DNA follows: TGTGCCAGCAGCTTAGCTCGAGAGACCCAGTACTTC.

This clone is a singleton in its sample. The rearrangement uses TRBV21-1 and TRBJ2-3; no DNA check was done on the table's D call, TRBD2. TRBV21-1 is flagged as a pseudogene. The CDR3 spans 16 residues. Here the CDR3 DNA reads TGTGCCAGCAGCAAAAGGCACAGGGAGGGAACAGATACGCAGTATTTT. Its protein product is CASSKRHREGTDTQYF.

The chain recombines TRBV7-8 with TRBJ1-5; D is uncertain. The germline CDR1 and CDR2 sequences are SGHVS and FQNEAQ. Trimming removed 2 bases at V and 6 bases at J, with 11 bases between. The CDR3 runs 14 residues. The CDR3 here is CASSLRLRGQPQHF. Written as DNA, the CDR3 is TGTGCCAGCAGCTTACGGCTCCGGGGTCAGCCCCAGCATTTT.

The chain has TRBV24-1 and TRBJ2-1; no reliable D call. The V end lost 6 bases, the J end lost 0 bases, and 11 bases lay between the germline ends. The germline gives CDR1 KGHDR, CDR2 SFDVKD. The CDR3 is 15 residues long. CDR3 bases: TGTGCCACCAGTAATGTGGCCTCCTCCTACAATGAGCAGTTCTTC. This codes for CATSNVASSYNEQFF.

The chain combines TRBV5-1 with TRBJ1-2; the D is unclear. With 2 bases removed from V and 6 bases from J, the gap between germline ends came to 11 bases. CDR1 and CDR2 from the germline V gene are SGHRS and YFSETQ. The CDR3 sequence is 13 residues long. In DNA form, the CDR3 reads TGCGCCAGCAGCTTAAGAGGGTCGGATGGCTACACCTTC. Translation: CASSLRGSDGYTF.

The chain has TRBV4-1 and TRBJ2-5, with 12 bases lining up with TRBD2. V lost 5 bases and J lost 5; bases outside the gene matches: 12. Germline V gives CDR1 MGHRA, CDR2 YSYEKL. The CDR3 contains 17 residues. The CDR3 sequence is CASSSPGLAGGGETQYF. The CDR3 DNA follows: TGCGCCAGCAGCTCACCGGGACTAGCGGGTGGGGGTGAGACCCAGTACTTC.

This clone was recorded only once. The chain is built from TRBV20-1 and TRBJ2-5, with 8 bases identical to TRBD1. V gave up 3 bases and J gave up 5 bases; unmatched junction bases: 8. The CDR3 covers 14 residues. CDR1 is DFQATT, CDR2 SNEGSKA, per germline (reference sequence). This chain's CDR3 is CSASVQGAGETQYF. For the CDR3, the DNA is TGCAGTGCTAGTGTGCAGGGGGCGGGTGAGACCCAGTACTTC.

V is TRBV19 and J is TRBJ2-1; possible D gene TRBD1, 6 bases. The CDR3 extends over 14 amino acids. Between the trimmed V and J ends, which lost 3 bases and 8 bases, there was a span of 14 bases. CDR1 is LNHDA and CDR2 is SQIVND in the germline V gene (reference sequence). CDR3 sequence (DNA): TGTGCCAGTAGTATTACAGGGAATCGGGATGAGCAGTTCTTC. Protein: CASSITGNRDEQFF.

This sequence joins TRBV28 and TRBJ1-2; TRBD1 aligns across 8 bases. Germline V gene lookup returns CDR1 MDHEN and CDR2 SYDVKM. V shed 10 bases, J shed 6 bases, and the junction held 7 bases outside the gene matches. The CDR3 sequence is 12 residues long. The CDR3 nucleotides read TGTGCCATTGGCAGGGGGCGGGATGGCTACACCTTC. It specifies CAIGRGRDGYTF.

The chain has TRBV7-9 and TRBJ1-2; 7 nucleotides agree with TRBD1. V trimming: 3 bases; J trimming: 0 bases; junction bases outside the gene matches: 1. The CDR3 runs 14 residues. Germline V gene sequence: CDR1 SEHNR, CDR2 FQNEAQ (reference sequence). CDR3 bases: TGTGCCAGCAGCTTGGACAGGCCTAACTATGGCTACACCTTC. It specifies CASSLDRPNYGYTF.

In DNA form, the CDR3 reads TGCGCCAGCAGCTTGGGAGGGTCCGGGAGCACAGATACGCAGTATTTT. Translated: CASSLGGSGSTDTQYF. The chain joins TRBV5-1 to TRBJ2-3; TRBD2 might be the D (5 bases). The CDR3 sequence is 16 residues long. In germline, CDR1 is SGHRS, CDR2 YFSETQ. Trimming removed 0 bases from V and 0 bases from J, with 11 bases in between.

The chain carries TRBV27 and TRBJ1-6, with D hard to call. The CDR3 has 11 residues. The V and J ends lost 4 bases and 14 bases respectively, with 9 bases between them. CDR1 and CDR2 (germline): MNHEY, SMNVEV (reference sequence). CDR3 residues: CASSWAGTLHF. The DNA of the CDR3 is TGTGCCAGCAGTTGGGCAGGCACCCTCCACTTT.

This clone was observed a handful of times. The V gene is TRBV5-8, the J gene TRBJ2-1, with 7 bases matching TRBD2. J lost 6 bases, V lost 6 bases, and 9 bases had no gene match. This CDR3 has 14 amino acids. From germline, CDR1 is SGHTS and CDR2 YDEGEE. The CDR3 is CASTPGRESNEQFF. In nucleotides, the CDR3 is TGTGCCAGCACGCCCGGGCGGGAGAGCAATGAGCAGTTCTTC.

The CDR3 DNA is TGTGCCAGTAGTATAGTCTCCTCCAGTGGGACCCAGTACTTC. It translates to CASSIVSSSGTQYF. This chain links TRBV19 with TRBJ2-5; D call uncertain. CDR3 length: 14 residues. Germline loops: CDR1 LNHDA, CDR2 SQIVND (reference sequence). V dropped 1 base and J dropped 7 bases, with 13 bases sitting between them.

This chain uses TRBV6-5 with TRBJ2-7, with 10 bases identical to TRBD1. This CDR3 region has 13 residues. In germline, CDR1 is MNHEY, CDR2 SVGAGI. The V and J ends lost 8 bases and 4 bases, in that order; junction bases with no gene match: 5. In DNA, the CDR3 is TGTGCCAGCCTGCGGACAGGGGGGTACGAGCAGTACTTC. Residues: CASLRTGGYEQYF.

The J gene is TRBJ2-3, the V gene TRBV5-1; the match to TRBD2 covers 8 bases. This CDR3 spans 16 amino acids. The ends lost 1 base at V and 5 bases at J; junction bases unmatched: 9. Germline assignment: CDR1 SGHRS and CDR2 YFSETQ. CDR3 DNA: TGCGCCAGCAGCTTGAGGTTAGCGGGAATTATAGATACGCAGTATTTT. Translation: CASSLRLAGIIDTQYF.

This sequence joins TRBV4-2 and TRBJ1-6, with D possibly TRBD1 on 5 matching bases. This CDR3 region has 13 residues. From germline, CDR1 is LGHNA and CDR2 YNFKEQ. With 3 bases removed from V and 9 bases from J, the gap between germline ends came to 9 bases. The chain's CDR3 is CASSQDIFSPLHF. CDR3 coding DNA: TGTGCCAGCAGCCAGGACATTTTTTCACCCCTCCACTTT.

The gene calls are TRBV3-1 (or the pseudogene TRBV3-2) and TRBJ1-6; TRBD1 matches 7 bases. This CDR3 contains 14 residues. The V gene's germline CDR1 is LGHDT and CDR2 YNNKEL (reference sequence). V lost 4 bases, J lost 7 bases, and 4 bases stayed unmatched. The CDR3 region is CASSPTGFNSPLHF. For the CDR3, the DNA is TGTGCCAGCAGCCCGACAGGGTTCAATTCACCCCTCCACTTT.

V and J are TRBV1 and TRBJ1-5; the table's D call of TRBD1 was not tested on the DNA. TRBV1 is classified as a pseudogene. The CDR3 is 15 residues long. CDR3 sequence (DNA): TGCACCAGCAGCGGACGACCGGGACAGTATCAGCCCCAGCATTTT. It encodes CTSSGRPGQYQPQHF.